Listed here are 16 T cell receptor beta chains from one sample, sequenced in a study of blood T cell repertoires in COVID-19. Only in-frame clones appear in the TCRdb table, and some are missing; sequencing was by immunoSEQ multiplex PCR. This sample carries over 100,000 clones, 82% of them seen once, and the ten largest clones take approximately 7.9%. Sequenced sample: peripheral blood. These receptors were obtained from an older man with acute or convalescent COVID-19.

The chain carries TRBV28 and TRBJ1-6; the D gene is possibly TRBD1 (6 bases). This CDR3 is built from 15 residues. Germline CDR1 reads MDHEN; CDR2 reads SYDVKM. The V gene lost 4 bases and the J gene lost 6 bases, with 13 bases spanning the gap. CDR3 protein: CASSSQGLGNSPLHF. The CDR3 DNA sequence: TGTGCCAGCAGTTCCCAGGGGTTAGGTAATTCACCCCTCCACTTT.

The sample holds one count of this clone. The chain has TRBV6-2 or TRBV6-3 and TRBJ2-7; 8 positions match TRBD2. Germline CDR1 is MNHEY and CDR2 is SVGEGT. The CDR3 runs 13 residues. Trimming removed 5 bases from V and 3 bases from J; junction bases left unmatched: 3. The DNA of the CDR3 is TGTGCCAGCAGTCGAGGGACTAGCTACGAGCAGTACTTC. Translation gives CASSRGTSYEQYF.

This chain links TRBV15 with TRBJ1-5; 9 positions match TRBD1. Germline CDR1 LNHNV, CDR2 YYDKDF (reference sequence). This CDR3 contains 14 residues. The V and J ends lost 0 bases and 15 bases, in that order; junction bases with no gene match: 9. CDR3 sequence (DNA): TGTGCCACCAGCAGAGATGGCCGGGACAGGGAGTTGCATTTT. Protein sequence: CATSRDGRDRELHF. The variable domain in full, completed from reference TRBV15 and TRBJ1-5, reads DAMVIQNPRYQVTQFGKPVTLSCSQTLNHNVMYWYQQKSSQAPKLLFHYYDKDFNNEADTPDNFQSRRPNTSFCFLDIRSPGLGDTAMYLCATSRDGRDRELHFGDGTRLSIL.

This chain joins TRBV5-1 and TRBJ2-1, with 8 positions matching TRBD1. The CDR3 spans 17 residues. The V gene's germline CDR1 is SGHRS and CDR2 YFSETQ. With V trimmed by 5 bases and J by 0 bases, 10 bases remained unmatched. CDR3: CASSPLWTGSSYNEQFF. CDR3 nucleotides: TGCGCCAGCAGTCCACTCTGGACAGGGAGCTCCTACAATGAGCAGTTCTTC.

This rearrangement joins TRBV3-1 (or the pseudogene TRBV3-2) to TRBJ2-1; D gene uncertain. The CDR3 consists of 15 residues. Trimming removed 0 bases from V and 0 bases from J, with 6 bases in between. From germline, CDR1 is LGHDT and CDR2 YNNKEL (reference sequence). CDR3 loop: CASSQERGSYNEQFF. The CDR3 DNA is TGTGCCAGCAGCCAAGAACGAGGCTCCTACAATGAGCAGTTCTTC.

The genes are TRBV6-5 and TRBJ1-6; TRBD1 matches at 7 bases. V lost 3 bases to trimming and J lost 7 bases; unmatched junction nucleotides: 3. This CDR3 is built from 14 residues. CDR1 and CDR2 (germline): MNHEY, SVGAGI. The CDR3 DNA reads TGTGCCAGCAGTTATGGGACAGCCAATTCACCCCTCCACTTT. It yields the protein CASSYGTANSPLHF.

The V call is TRBV4-2, the J call TRBJ1-1; D is undetermined. The CDR3 totals 17 residues. With 1 base removed from V and 0 bases from J, the gap between germline ends came to 15 bases. Germline-derived CDR1 and CDR2 are LGHNA and YNFKEQ. As DNA, the CDR3 is TGTGCCAGCAGCCAAGTTCGTTTCACTCTGGTGAACACTGAAGCTTTCTTT. Translation: CASSQVRFTLVNTEAFF.

This chain connects TRBV28 to TRBJ1-6, with a weak D call TRBD1 (5 bases). The V end lost 10 bases, the J end lost 3 bases, and 16 bases lay between the germline ends. Germline CDR1 MDHEN, CDR2 SYDVKM. This CDR3 is built from 15 residues. CDR3 nucleotide sequence: TGTGCCACCCAGACAGTGGGCATCTATAATTCACCCCTCCACTTT. It specifies CATQTVGIYNSPLHF.

V is TRBV28 and J is TRBJ1-4; TRBD1 agrees at 8 bases. Per the germline V gene, CDR1 is MDHEN and CDR2 is SYDVKM. Trimming at V came to 4 bases and at J to 7 bases, leaving 14 bases not matched to a gene. The CDR3 extends over 17 amino acids. The CDR3 spells CASSSLFGTGFTEKLFF. The CDR3 DNA reads as TGTGCCAGCAGTTCGTTATTCGGGACAGGATTCACTGAAAAACTGTTTTTT.

J is TRBJ2-3 and V is TRBV2, with TRBD1 matching 8 bases. V shed 6 bases and J 6 bases; nucleotides not matched to a gene: 11. CDR3 length equals 15 residues. CDR1 and CDR2 (germline): SNHLY, FYNNEI. CDR3 amino acids: CASRKTDQGADTQYF. The CDR3 DNA follows: TGTGCCAGCAGGAAGACTGATCAGGGGGCTGATACGCAGTATTTT.

In the case of this clone: Here the CDR3 omits its conserved ending phenylalanine or tryptophan, so a read error is the likely source. The chain links TRBV28 to TRBJ2-3; 8 bases align to TRBD1. CDR1 and CDR2 from the germline V gene are MDHEN and SYDVKM. The CDR3 runs to 15 residues. Written as DNA, the CDR3 is TGTGCCAGCAGCGGGACAGGACGACGCACAGATACACAGTATCTT. This translates into CASSGTGRRTDTQYL.

The CDR3 loop reads CASSTRDRDTDTQYF. In nucleotides, the CDR3 is TGTGCCAGCAGCACCCGGGACAGGGACACAGATACGCAGTATTTT. The V and J genes are TRBV5-6 and TRBJ2-3; 9 nucleotides agree with TRBD1. Trimming at V came to 4 bases and at J to 2 bases, leaving 5 bases not matched to a gene. The CDR3 spans 15 residues. CDR1 is SGHDT, CDR2 YYEEEE, per germline.

This chain connects TRBV10-3 to TRBJ2-1, with 11 bases fitting TRBD2. Germline V gene lookup returns CDR1 ENHRY and CDR2 SYGVKD. This CDR3 is 14 amino acids long. V lost 10 bases and J lost 6; bases outside the gene matches: 8. The CDR3 is CATIAGGPSNEQFF. The CDR3 nucleotides are TGTGCCACGATAGCGGGGGGGCCCTCCAATGAGCAGTTCTTC.

The chain uses TRBV7-3 and TRBJ2-1, with 7 bases fitting TRBD1. The V gene's germline CDR1 is SGHTA and CDR2 FQGTGA. The CDR3 sequence is 14 residues long. V was clipped by 2 bases and J by 5 bases; unmatched bases: 3. This CDR3 reads CASSLRDSDNEQFF. The CDR3, as DNA: TGTGCCAGCAGCTTACGGGACAGTGACAATGAGCAGTTCTTC.

The V call is TRBV6-5, the J call TRBJ2-3, with D perhaps TRBD1 (5 bases). Trimming stripped 5 bases from V and 0 bases from J, with 9 bases between. The CDR3 spans 14 residues. Germline V CDR1 and CDR2: MNHEY, SVGAGI. Here the CDR3 DNA reads TGTGCCAGCAGTAAAAAGGGGAGCACAGATACGCAGTATTTT. It translates to CASSKKGSTDTQYF.

The V and J genes are TRBV5-4 and TRBJ2-1, with a tentative D call TRBD2 (6 bases). Germline CDR1 is SGHNT and CDR2 is YYREEE (reference sequence). V lost 3 bases, J lost 15 bases, and 19 bases lay in between. The CDR3 totals 13 residues. The CDR3 region is CASSSDETGTLFF. CDR3 nucleotides: TGTGCCAGCAGCTCGGACGAAACCGGGACTTTGTTCTTC.